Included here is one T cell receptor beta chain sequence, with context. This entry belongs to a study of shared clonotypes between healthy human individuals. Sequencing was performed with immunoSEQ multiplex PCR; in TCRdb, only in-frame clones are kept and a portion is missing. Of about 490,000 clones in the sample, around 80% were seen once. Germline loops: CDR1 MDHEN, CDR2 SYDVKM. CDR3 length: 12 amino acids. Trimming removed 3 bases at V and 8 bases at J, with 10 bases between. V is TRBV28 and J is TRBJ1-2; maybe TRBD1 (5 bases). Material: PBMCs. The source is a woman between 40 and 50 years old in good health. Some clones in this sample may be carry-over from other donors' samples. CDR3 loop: CASSLEGWGYTF. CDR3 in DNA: TGTGCCAGCAGTTTGGAGGGGTGGGGCTACACCTTC.